The 20 T cell receptor beta chains given below trace back to one sample, sequenced in a study of Graves' ophthalmopathy and Graves' hyperthyroidism. Beta-chain TCR CDR3 regions were amplified from RNA transcripts. HTBI primers served in a first-round RT-PCR, which a second-round multiplex PCR followed. TCRdb redid the calling of the multiplex PCR reads with MiXCR, one entry per CDR3 protein. Among around 1.1 million distinct CDR3 sequences listed, 35% to 40% were seen once. The material sequenced was peripheral blood or thyroid tissue (not recorded which). These receptors were collected from an adult man with Graves' hyperthyroidism.

This clonotype showed up many times. This chain links TRBV12-3 or TRBV12-4 with TRBJ1-1; no definite D call. Trimming left V 6 bases short and J 3 bases short, with 14 bases between. The CDR3 has 14 residues. The CDR3 is CASSWGGVHTEAFF. CDR3 in DNA: TGTGCCAGCAGCTGGGGAGGAGTCCACACTGAAGCTTTCTTT.

This clonotype was counted at least ten times. CDR3 DNA sequence: TGTGCCAGTAGGCAGTACAGCAATCAGCCCCAGCATTTT. Protein: CASRQYSNQPQHF. The J gene is TRBJ1-5, the V gene TRBV19; no definite D call. Germline-derived CDR1 and CDR2 are LNHDA and SQIVND (reference sequence). V shed 6 bases and J shed 1 base, with 7 bases lying between them. This CDR3 region has 13 residues.

This sequence joins TRBV29-1 and TRBJ1-1; no reliable D call. The CDR3 is made up of 13 amino acids. The V end lost 6 bases, the J end lost 2 bases, and 13 bases lay between the germline ends. Per germline, CDR1 SQVTM and CDR2 ANQGSEA. Here the CDR3 reads CSVGWLGNTEAFF. The CDR3 DNA sequence: TGCAGCGTAGGGTGGCTGGGAAACACTGAAGCTTTCTTT.

In nucleotides, the CDR3 is TGCGCCAGCAGCTTCGGGACAGGGGGTGAAGCTTTCTTT. The encoded protein is CASSFGTGGEAFF. The chain uses TRBV5-1 and TRBJ1-1, with TRBD1 matching over 11 bases. V was pared by 2 bases and J by 7 bases, with 1 base of the junction left unmatched. CDR3 length: 13 residues. The germline CDR1 and CDR2 sequences are SGHRS and YFSETQ.

This clonotype occurred many times. The chain couples TRBV11-2 to TRBJ2-7; D is unresolved. Germline lookup yields CDR1 SGHAT and CDR2 FQNNGV. The CDR3 covers 13 residues. Trimming took off 7 bases at V and 0 bases at J, with 10 bases between the two ends. In DNA, the CDR3 is TGTGCCAGCACGCAGATCCGCTCCTACGAGCAGTACTTC. Encoded protein: CASTQIRSYEQYF.

V usage is TRBV15 and J usage is TRBJ1-5; D ambiguous. This CDR3 is 14 amino acids long. V lost 3 bases and J 2 bases, leaving 8 bases between the germline ends. Germline V lookup: CDR1 LNHNV, CDR2 YYDKDF (reference sequence). CDR3: CATSSRHGNQPQHF. For the CDR3, the DNA is TGTGCCACCAGCAGCAGACATGGCAATCAGCCCCAGCATTTT.

In regard to this clonotype: At one of its ends the junction is not consistent with the germline gene, which may arise from a read error. V is TRBV5-1 and J is TRBJ1-2; no clear D. Per germline, CDR1 SGHRS and CDR2 YFSETQ. The CDR3 contains 15 residues. CDR3 in DNA: TGTGCCAGCAGCTTCCCAGGTCTTGGACTCGGGGGCTACACCTTC. It specifies CASSFPGLGLGGYTF.

Only a few counts were recorded for this clonotype. V is TRBV5-1 and J is TRBJ2-7; D assignment may be TRBD1 or TRBD2 (6 bases each). Germline CDR1 and CDR2: SGHRS and YFSETQ. Trimming removed 0 bases from V and 2 bases from J, with 15 bases in between. This CDR3 is 16 amino acids long. The CDR3 loop reads CASSLVVGGPTYEQYF. In DNA form, the CDR3 reads TGCGCCAGCAGCTTGGTGGTCGGGGGCCCTACCTACGAGCAGTACTTC.

This clonotype was observed at least ten times. This chain uses TRBV6-5 with TRBJ1-2; 7 nucleotides match TRBD1. V trimming: 2 bases; J trimming: 0 bases; junction bases outside the gene matches: 0. This CDR3 is 14 amino acids long. CDR1 MNHEY and CDR2 SVGAGI come from the germline V gene. The CDR3 reads CASSYGTANYGYTF. In DNA, the CDR3 is TGTGCCAGCAGTTACGGGACAGCTAACTATGGCTACACCTTC.

This sequence joins TRBV7-2 and TRBJ2-5; TRBD2 aligns across 12 bases. J lost 5 bases, V lost 5 bases, and 18 bases had no gene match. Germline V gene lookup returns CDR1 SGHTA and CDR2 FQGNSA. The CDR3 totals 19 residues. The CDR3 DNA is TGTGCCAGCAGCAACGGGGGCGGGCTAGCGGGAGGGGGGTCGGAGACCCAGTACTTC. Translated, it gives CASSNGGGLAGGGSETQYF.

This clonotype has a handful of counts. The chain is built from TRBV19 and TRBJ2-5, with D perhaps matching TRBD1 (5 bases). The CDR3 has 13 amino acids. Trimming removed 1 base at V and 7 bases at J, with 10 bases between. Germline values: CDR1 LNHDA, CDR2 SQIVND (reference sequence). The CDR3 spells CASSIALTGTQYF. As DNA, the CDR3 is TGTGCCAGTAGTATAGCGCTAACAGGGACCCAGTACTTC.

CDR3 loop: CASSLDSSGVYEQYF. The DNA for the CDR3 is TGCGCCAGCAGCTTGGATTCCTCAGGGGTCTACGAGCAGTACTTC. The genes are TRBV5-1 and TRBJ2-7; D is possibly TRBD1 (6 bases). CDR3 size: 15 residues. Trimming removed 0 bases at V and 3 bases at J, with 13 bases between. Germline loops: CDR1 SGHRS, CDR2 YFSETQ.

The table lists this clonotype with many counts. The J gene is TRBJ2-7, the V gene TRBV20-1; D might be TRBD2 (6 bases). The length of the CDR3 is 13 residues. Between the trimmed V and J ends, which lost 0 bases and 6 bases, there was a span of 12 bases. Germline CDR1 DFQATT, CDR2 SNEGSKA (reference sequence). CDR3 sequence (DNA): TGCAGTGCTAGAGATGAGACGGGGGTCGAGCAGTACTTC. This encodes CSARDETGVEQYF.

There are many counts of this clonotype. The chain is built from TRBV20-1 and TRBJ2-5; D is possibly TRBD1 (5 bases). Trimming removed 3 bases at V and 0 bases at J, with 14 bases between. CDR3 size: 15 residues. Germline lookup yields CDR1 DFQATT and CDR2 SNEGSKA (reference sequence). In DNA, the CDR3 is TGCAGTGCTAGTGGGGCTAATTGGTACCAAGAGACCCAGTACTTC. Its translation: CSASGANWYQETQYF.

The table lists this clonotype with many counts. The gene calls are TRBV7-2 and TRBJ2-5; 9 nucleotides align to TRBD2. CDR1 is SGHTA and CDR2 is FQGNSA in the germline V gene. Germline trimming cut 1 base from V and 3 bases from J; bases unmatched to any gene: 6. The CDR3 is 16 residues long. The CDR3: CASSLVALAGKETQYF. CDR3 bases: TGTGCCAGCAGCTTAGTCGCGCTAGCGGGAAAAGAGACCCAGTACTTC.

The chain carries TRBV3-1 and TRBJ2-7; D ambiguous. The CDR3 sequence is 15 residues long. Per the germline V gene, CDR1 is LGHDT and CDR2 is YNNKEL (reference sequence). V gave up 4 bases and J gave up 5 bases, with 18 bases separating them. CDR3 protein: CASSRLSRGEHEQYF. Written as DNA, the CDR3 is TGTGCCAGCAGCCGCCTCAGTAGAGGCGAACACGAGCAGTACTTC.

This clonotype has at least ten counts. This chain joins TRBV10-3 and TRBJ2-7; D might be TRBD1 (8 bases). CDR3 length equals 14 residues. Germline CDR1 ENHRY, CDR2 SYGVKD. V lost 10 bases to trimming and J lost 4 bases, with 20 bases between them. CDR3 sequence (DNA): TGTGCCACCAGGACAGGGAGGGGGCATTACGAGCAGTACTTC. It yields the protein CATRTGRGHYEQYF.

Ten or more counts support this clonotype. The chain carries TRBV19 and TRBJ1-5; the D gene is possibly TRBD1 (5 bases). Germline V gene sequence: CDR1 LNHDA, CDR2 SQIVND (reference sequence). The CDR3 length is 15 residues. Trimming took off 5 bases at V and 5 bases at J, with 16 bases between the two ends. The DNA of the CDR3 is TGTGCCAGTAGTCTCCACCGACGGGGCGATCAGCCCCAGCATTTT. The encoded protein is CASSLHRRGDQPQHF.

This clonotype was recorded many times. The chain joins TRBV29-1 to TRBJ2-7; unclear D gene. Per germline, CDR1 SQVTM and CDR2 ANQGSEA. This CDR3 is 15 amino acids long. The V gene lost 0 bases and the J gene lost 0 bases, with 12 bases spanning the gap. In DNA, the CDR3 is TGCAGCGTTGAAGAAGGACGGCCTTCCTCCTACGAGCAGTACTTC. It translates to CSVEEGRPSSYEQYF.

In this sample, this clonotype turned up a few times. The gene calls are TRBV25-1 and TRBJ1-1, with TRBD1 identical over 7 bases. Unmatched junction bases numbered 7, after V lost 9 bases and J lost 0 bases. The CDR3 has 14 amino acids. Germline lookup yields CDR1 MGHDK and CDR2 SYGVNS. The CDR3 reads CASYRDSMNTEAFF. Here the CDR3 DNA reads TGTGCCAGTTACCGGGACAGCATGAACACTGAAGCTTTCTTT. Full variable domain (outside the CDR3, taken from reference TRBV25-1 and TRBJ1-1): EADIYQTPRYLVIGTGKKITLECSQTMGHDKMYWYQQDPGMELHLIHYSYGVNSTEKGDLSSESTVSRIRTEHFPLTLESARPSHTSQYLCASYRDSMNTEAFFGQGTRLTVV.